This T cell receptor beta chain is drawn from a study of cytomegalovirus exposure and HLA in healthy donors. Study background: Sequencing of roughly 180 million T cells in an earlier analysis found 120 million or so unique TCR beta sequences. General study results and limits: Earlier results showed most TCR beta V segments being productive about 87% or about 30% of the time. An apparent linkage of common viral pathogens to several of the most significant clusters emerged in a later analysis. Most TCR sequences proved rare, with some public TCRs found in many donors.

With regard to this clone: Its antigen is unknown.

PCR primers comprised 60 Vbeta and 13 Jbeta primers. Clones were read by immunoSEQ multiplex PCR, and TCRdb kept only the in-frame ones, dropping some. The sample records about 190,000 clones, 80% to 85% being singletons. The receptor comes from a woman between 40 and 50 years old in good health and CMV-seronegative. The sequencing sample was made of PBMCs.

CDR3 sequence reads: CASTGVRGKLFF. CDR3 in DNA: TGTGCCAGCACGGGGGTTAGGGGAAAACTGTTTTTT. The chain uses TRBV27 and TRBJ1-4, with D tentatively TRBD1 (5 bases). V was trimmed by 7 bases and J by 10 bases, leaving 13 bases between them. From germline, CDR1 is MNHEY and CDR2 SMNVEV (reference sequence). This CDR3 is built from 12 residues.